A single sample gave rise to the 5 T cell receptor beta chains below, sequenced in a study of cytomegalovirus exposure and HLA in healthy donors. PCR involved 60 Vbeta and 13 Jbeta primers. Sequencing was performed with immunoSEQ multiplex PCR; in TCRdb, only in-frame clones are kept and a portion is missing. The table records 65,000 to 70,000 clones, 75% of them present only once. Sequencing input: PBMCs. The receptors derive from a woman in her twenties or thirties in good health and CMV-seropositive.

The chain combines TRBV13 with TRBJ2-3; 10 nucleotides line up with TRBD2. Germline-derived CDR1 and CDR2 are PRHDT and FYEKMQ (reference sequence). The CDR3 has 17 residues. Germline trimming cut 5 bases from V and 5 bases from J; bases unmatched to any gene: 13. In DNA form, the CDR3 reads TGTGCCAGCAGCGGACGACTAGCGGGTGAACTAGGAGATACGCAGTATTTT. This translates into CASSGRLAGELGDTQYF.

The chain is built from TRBV18 and TRBJ2-7; TRBD1 agrees at 8 bases. In germline, CDR1 is KGHSH, CDR2 LQKENI. The CDR3 covers 14 residues. J gave up 5 bases and V 0 bases, and 3 bases lay outside the gene matches. CDR3 residues: CASSPPGTGNEQYF. The CDR3 DNA reads as TGTGCCAGCTCACCACCCGGGACAGGAAACGAGCAGTACTTC.

The rearrangement joins TRBV30 to TRBJ1-1; D unresolved. The V gene's germline CDR1 is GTSNPN and CDR2 SVGIG (reference sequence). The CDR3 has 13 residues. Trimming stripped 6 bases from V and 0 bases from J, with 11 bases between. The CDR3 coding sequence is TGTGCCTGTCGGACGGGAATGAACACTGAAGCTTTCTTT. It codes for CACRTGMNTEAFF. The entire variable domain, with the rest obtained from reference TRBV30 and TRBJ1-1, is as follows: SQTIHQWPATLVQPVGSPLSLECTVEGTSNPNLYWYRQAAGRGLQLLFYSVGIGQISSEVPQNLSASRPQDRQFILSSKKLLLSDSGFYLCACRTGMNTEAFFGQGTRLTVV.

J is TRBJ2-3 and V is TRBV6-1, with 11 nucleotides matching TRBD2. The CDR3 consists of 15 residues. J lost 4 bases, V lost 0 bases, and 0 bases had no gene match. Germline V lookup: CDR1 MNHNS, CDR2 SASEGT. DNA of the CDR3: TGTGCCAGCAGTGAAGCTAGCGGGAGGGCAGATACGCAGTATTTT. Translating it yields CASSEASGRADTQYF.

This chain joins TRBV5-1 and TRBJ2-7; 7 positions agree with TRBD2. V shed 4 bases, J shed 3 bases, and the junction held 10 bases outside the gene matches. The CDR3 sequence is 15 residues long. The V gene's germline CDR1 is SGHRS and CDR2 YFSETQ. CDR3 residues: CASSRLAGEDYEQYF. The DNA of the CDR3 is TGCGCCAGCAGCCGACTCGCGGGAGAAGACTACGAGCAGTACTTC.